This T cell receptor beta chain was retrieved from a study of cytomegalovirus exposure and HLA in healthy donors. Germline loops: CDR1 LNHDA, CDR2 SQIVND (reference sequence). The CDR3 spans 14 residues. The ends were cut back, 4 bases at V and 5 bases at J, with 14 bases in the middle. PCR involved 60 Vbeta and 13 Jbeta primers. Sequenced by immunoSEQ multiplex PCR; TCRdb stores in-frame clones only, minus some. The table has about 95,000 clones, about three quarters seen once. Donors were ostensibly healthy at sampling, although undocumented immune exposures were probable. The TCR sequence derives from a man aged 55-75 years in good health and CMV-seronegative. V is TRBV19 and J is TRBJ1-1; no definite D call. The sequencing sample was made of PBMCs. CDR3 in DNA: TGTGCCAGTAGTAGAAACGGGAGGCTAACTGAAGCTTTCTTT. Its protein is CASSRNGRLTEAFF.